Shown below are 26 T cell receptor beta chains from a single sample sequenced in a study of cytomegalovirus exposure and HLA in healthy donors. This PCR relied on a set of 60 Vbeta primers and 13 Jbeta primers. Only in-frame clones appear in the TCRdb table, and some are missing; sequencing was by immunoSEQ multiplex PCR. The sample carries about 130,000 clones, about three quarters recorded once. Specimen: PBMCs. These receptor sequences come from a young woman in good health and CMV-seronegative.

This chain uses TRBV7-8 with TRBJ2-3; the match to TRBD1 covers 7 bases. Germline V CDR1 and CDR2: SGHVS, FQNEAQ. The CDR3 is 16 amino acids. V shed 3 bases and J 1 base; nucleotides not matched to a gene: 7. CDR3 nucleotides: TGTGCCAGCAGCTTCGACCCGGGACAGCGCACAGATACGCAGTATTTT. Translated, it gives CASSFDPGQRTDTQYF. The complete variable domain, with remaining parts taken from reference TRBV7-8 and TRBJ2-3, reads GAGVSQSPRYKVAKRGQDVALRCDPISGHVSLFWYQQALGQGPEFLTYFQNEAQLDKSGLPSDRFFAERPEGSVSTLKIQRTQQEDSAVYLCASSFDPGQRTDTQYFGPGTRLTVL.

This clone was seen a few times. The gene calls are TRBV15 and TRBJ2-5; a weak D match, TRBD2 (7 bases). Deletions cut 0 bases from V and 5 bases from J, with 13 bases between. Germline-derived CDR1 and CDR2 are LNHNV and YYDKDF (reference sequence). This CDR3 has 15 residues. CDR3 sequence reads: CATSRDGGAFETQYF. CDR3 coding DNA: TGTGCCACCAGCAGAGATGGGGGGGCCTTTGAGACCCAGTACTTC.

This clone came up once. The chain combines TRBV15 with TRBJ2-1, with TRBD2 as a possible D gene (5 bases). CDR3 length equals 15 residues. CDR1 is LNHNV, CDR2 YYDKDF, per germline (reference sequence). The V and J ends lost 1 base and 4 bases respectively, with 11 bases between them. The CDR3 sequence: CATSRGVSGYNEQFF. Written as DNA, the CDR3 is TGTGCCACCAGCAGAGGTGTCTCGGGGTACAATGAGCAGTTCTTC.

This clone was seen a single time. The chain recombines TRBV29-1 with TRBJ2-3; tentatively, D is TRBD1 (6 bases). CDR1 is SQVTM and CDR2 is ANQGSEA in the germline V gene. This CDR3 has 14 amino acids. Trimming stripped 3 bases from V and 5 bases from J, with 15 bases between. CDR3 sequence reads: CSVEWDKRGDTQYF. The CDR3 nucleotides are TGCAGCGTTGAGTGGGACAAAAGAGGAGATACGCAGTATTTT.

This chain joins TRBV30 and TRBJ2-7; 7 nucleotides align to TRBD1. The CDR3 contains 13 residues. In germline, CDR1 is GTSNPN, CDR2 SVGIG (reference sequence). V lost 4 bases and J lost 7; bases outside the gene matches: 10. CDR3 protein: CAWKTGLLGEQYF. In nucleotides, the CDR3 is TGTGCCTGGAAGACAGGGCTATTGGGGGAGCAGTACTTC. The full variable domain, with the rest looked up from reference TRBV30 and TRBJ2-7, is SQTIHQWPATLVQPVGSPLSLECTVEGTSNPNLYWYRQAAGRGLQLLFYSVGIGQISSEVPQNLSASRPQDRQFILSSKKLLLSDSGFYLCAWKTGLLGEQYFGPGTRLTVT.

The chain is built from TRBV6-1 and TRBJ2-7; the match to TRBD2 covers 10 bases. V dropped 4 bases and J dropped 3; count of bases not matched to a gene: 15. Germline V lookup: CDR1 MNHNS, CDR2 SASEGT. The CDR3 is made up of 18 amino acids. Here the CDR3 DNA reads TGTGCCAGCAGTGCGCTCACCGCGAGCAGCGGGAGGGACTACGAGCAGTACTTC. Encoded protein: CASSALTASSGRDYEQYF.

This clone was seen a few times. The V gene is TRBV15, the J gene TRBJ2-5; perhaps TRBD1 as D (6 bases). There are 14 residues in the CDR3. CDR1 and CDR2 from the germline V gene are LNHNV and YYDKDF (reference sequence). V gave up 1 base and J gave up 0 bases, with 6 bases separating them. CDR3 bases: TGTGCCACCAGCAGAGGACAGGACCAAGAGACCCAGTACTTC. This gives the protein CATSRGQDQETQYF. The full variable domain, rest sourced from reference TRBV15 and TRBJ2-5, is DAMVIQNPRYQVTQFGKPVTLSCSQTLNHNVMYWYQQKSSQAPKLLFHYYDKDFNNEADTPDNFQSRRPNTSFCFLDIRSPGLGDTAMYLCATSRGQDQETQYFGPGTRLLVL.

The CDR3 DNA reads as TGTGCCTGGTTACAATCAGGGGTTCCCTACAATGAGCAGTTCTTC. This encodes CAWLQSGVPYNEQFF. V gene TRBV30 combines with J gene TRBJ2-1, with D perhaps matching TRBD1 (6 bases). This CDR3 contains 15 residues. The germline V gene has CDR1 GTSNPN and CDR2 SVGIG (reference sequence). Trimming cost V 5 bases and J 2 bases, with 16 bases left between them.

The rearrangement joins TRBV7-2 to TRBJ2-1; D call uncertain. From germline, CDR1 is SGHTA and CDR2 FQGNSA. Trimming stripped 11 bases from V and 8 bases from J, with 13 bases between. The CDR3 extends over 11 amino acids. CDR3 sequence reads: CALVELDEQFF. The CDR3 DNA reads as TGTGCCCTGGTTGAGCTCGATGAGCAGTTCTTC.

This chain joins TRBV1 and TRBJ2-1; no DNA check was done on the table's D call, TRBD2. TRBV1 is classified as a pseudogene. This CDR3 contains 20 residues. The CDR3 here is CTSSQEVPTSGRRAYNEQFF. The CDR3, as DNA: TGCACCAGCAGCCAAGAGGTGCCGACTAGCGGGAGGAGAGCCTACAATGAGCAGTTCTTC.

This chain connects TRBV7-6 to TRBJ2-7; D possibly corresponds to TRBD1 (6 bases). CDR3 length: 14 amino acids. CDR1 is SGHVS, CDR2 FNYEAQ, per germline. V was shortened by 1 base and J by 4 bases, with 11 bases between the two germline ends. CDR3 bases: TGTGCCAGCAGCTTAGAGGACAGCTTTTACGAGCAGTACTTC. Residues: CASSLEDSFYEQYF.

This chain connects TRBV21-1 to TRBJ1-1; the DNA was not compared with TRBD1, the D call given in the table. TRBV21-1 constitutes a pseudogene. The CDR3 is 13 residues long. The CDR3 sequence is CASSKKGAPEAFF. In nucleotides, the CDR3 is TGTGCCAGCAGCAAGAAGGGGGCCCCTGAAGCTTTCTTT.

This clone was picked up a small number of times. The chain has TRBV6-5 and TRBJ2-1; the match to TRBD2 covers 8 bases. The CDR3 has 15 amino acids. The trim removed 4 bases at V and 8 bases at J, leaving 10 bases unmatched. Germline assignment: CDR1 MNHEY and CDR2 SVGAGI. CDR3 sequence (DNA): TGTGCCAGCAGTTCGGGACTAGGGGTGGGGTATGAGCAGTTCTTC. Protein: CASSSGLGVGYEQFF.

This clone was seen a handful of times. The chain joins TRBV4-1 to TRBJ2-2; 12 bases map to TRBD2. CDR3 length: 18 residues. J was trimmed by 3 bases and V by 5 bases; bases with no gene match: 10. Germline assignment: CDR1 MGHRA and CDR2 YSYEKL. CDR3 region: CASSSLAGGPGYTGELFF. CDR3 bases: TGCGCCAGCAGCTCCCTAGCGGGAGGGCCGGGGTACACCGGGGAGCTGTTTTTT.

J is TRBJ1-5 and V is TRBV7-9, with D maybe TRBD1 (5 bases). There are 14 residues in the CDR3. Trimming pared 1 base from V and 4 bases from J, leaving 8 bases between. Per germline, CDR1 SEHNR and CDR2 FQNEAQ (reference sequence). CDR3 protein: CASSLGSGNQPQHF. The CDR3 coding sequence is TGTGCCAGCAGCTTAGGGTCAGGGAATCAGCCCCAGCATTTT.

V and J are TRBV25-1 and TRBJ1-3, with 10 positions matching TRBD1. V lost 4 bases and J lost 0; bases outside the gene matches: 3. CDR3 size: 16 residues. CDR1 and CDR2 from the germline V gene are MGHDK and SYGVNS. The CDR3 here is CASSGGTGVSGNTIYF. The CDR3 DNA reads TGTGCCAGCAGTGGAGGGACAGGGGTCTCTGGAAACACCATATATTTT.

The genes are TRBV7-8 and TRBJ2-7; 7 bases fit TRBD2. CDR1 is SGHVS and CDR2 is FQNEAQ in the germline V gene. The CDR3 runs to 16 residues. V shed 4 bases, J shed 1 base, and the junction held 10 bases outside the gene matches. CDR3 nucleotide sequence: TGTGCCAGCAGCTGGGAACGAGCGGGATCATCCTACGAGCAGTACTTC. Amino acid sequence: CASSWERAGSSYEQYF.

The J gene is TRBJ2-5, the V gene TRBV19, with D perhaps matching TRBD2 (5 bases). This CDR3 has 13 residues. Per the germline V gene, CDR1 is LNHDA and CDR2 is SQIVND (reference sequence). The ends were cut back, 8 bases at V and 5 bases at J, with 15 bases in the middle. The CDR3: CASGGLAGETQYF. The CDR3 DNA reads TGTGCCAGTGGCGGCCTAGCCGGGGAGACCCAGTACTTC.

This clone was observed a few times. The chain recombines TRBV28 with TRBJ1-2; D is uncertain. The CDR3 spans 15 residues. V lost 8 bases and J 5 bases, leaving 21 bases between the germline ends. The germline V gene encodes CDR1 MDHEN and CDR2 SYDVKM. CDR3 sequence: CASLLLRAGLYGYTF. The DNA for the CDR3 is TGTGCCAGCTTACTTCTTAGGGCAGGACTATATGGCTACACCTTC.

V and J are TRBV6-5 and TRBJ2-1; TRBD2 aligns across 14 bases. The CDR3 extends over 14 amino acids. J lost 10 bases, V lost 7 bases, and 6 bases had no gene match. The germline gives CDR1 MNHEY, CDR2 SVGAGI. This CDR3 is CASTSGTSGSEQFF. For the CDR3, the DNA is TGTGCCAGCACCTCCGGGACTAGCGGGAGCGAGCAGTTCTTC.

V and J are TRBV6-1 and TRBJ2-1, with TRBD2 matching 8 bases. CDR3 length: 16 residues. Germline assignment: CDR1 MNHNS and CDR2 SASEGT. V trimming: 1 base; J trimming: 7 bases; junction bases outside the gene matches: 9. The CDR3 coding sequence is TGTGCCAGCAGTGAAGAACTCGGGAGGGCCGTTAATGAGCAGTTCTTC. Translating it yields CASSEELGRAVNEQFF.

The V call is TRBV5-8, the J call TRBJ2-1; D perhaps matches TRBD2 (5 bases). V was pared by 5 bases and J by 7 bases, with 13 bases between. The CDR3 length is 13 residues. The germline gives CDR1 SGHTS, CDR2 YDEGEE. In DNA, the CDR3 is TGTGCCAGCAGAGCGTTCCCGGGGAATGAGCAGTTCTTC. It codes for CASRAFPGNEQFF. Drawing the rest from reference TRBV5-8 and TRBJ2-1, the complete variable domain is EAGVTQSPTHLIKTRGQQATLRCSPISGHTSVYWYQQALGLGLQFLLWYDEGEERNRGNFPPRFSGRQFPNYSSELNVNALELEDSALYLCASRAFPGNEQFFGPGTRLTVL.

This clone has a single count. V gene TRBV27 combines with J gene TRBJ1-1; D perhaps matches TRBD1 (5 bases). Germline lookup yields CDR1 MNHEY and CDR2 SMNVEV (reference sequence). There are 15 residues in the CDR3. Trimming took off 3 bases at V and 7 bases at J, with 18 bases between the two ends. In DNA, the CDR3 is TGTGCCAGCAGTTTTTTGCCTTTACAGGAGGGTGAAGCTTTCTTT. Translating gives CASSFLPLQEGEAFF.

The V and J genes are TRBV2 and TRBJ2-1; no clear D. This CDR3 is built from 11 residues. V was clipped by 11 bases and J by 10 bases, with 15 bases between them. Germline V gene data show CDR1 as SNHLY and CDR2 as FYNNEI. CDR3 residues: CAGSIAAEQFF. The CDR3 bases are TGTGCCGGAAGCATTGCGGCAGAGCAGTTCTTC.

The rearrangement links TRBV27 to TRBJ1-1, with D possibly TRBD1 on 6 matching bases. CDR1 MNHEY and CDR2 SMNVEV come from the germline V gene (reference sequence). Between the trimmed V and J ends, which lost 3 bases and 4 bases, there was a span of 12 bases. The CDR3 sequence is 14 residues long. The chain's CDR3 is CASSFPGEGTEAFF. CDR3 in DNA: TGTGCCAGCAGTTTCCCAGGGGAGGGCACTGAAGCTTTCTTT.

The chain recombines TRBV30 with TRBJ2-7; perhaps TRBD1 as D (6 bases). V was pared by 4 bases and J by 5 bases, with 18 bases between. The CDR3 is 14 residues long. Germline V CDR1 and CDR2: GTSNPN, SVGIG (reference sequence). Here the CDR3 DNA reads TGTGCCTGGACCCTGCCTCTCAGGGGCCACGAGCAGTACTTC. Amino acid sequence: CAWTLPLRGHEQYF.